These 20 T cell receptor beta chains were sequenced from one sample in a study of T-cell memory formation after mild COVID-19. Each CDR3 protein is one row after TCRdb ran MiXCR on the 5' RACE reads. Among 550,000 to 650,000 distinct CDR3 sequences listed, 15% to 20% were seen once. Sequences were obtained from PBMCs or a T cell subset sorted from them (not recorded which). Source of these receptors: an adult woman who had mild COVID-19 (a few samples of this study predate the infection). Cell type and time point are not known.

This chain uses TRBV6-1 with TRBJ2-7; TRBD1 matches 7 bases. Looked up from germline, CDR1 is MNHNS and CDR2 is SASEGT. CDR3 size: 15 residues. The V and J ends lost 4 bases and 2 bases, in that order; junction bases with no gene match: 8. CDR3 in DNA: TGTGCCAGCAGTGCGCGACAGGGTGCCGCCTACGAGCAGTACTTC. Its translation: CASSARQGAAYEQYF.

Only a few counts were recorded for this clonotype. In DNA, the CDR3 is TGCGCCAGCAGCCAAGATAGGGTAGGCAGCACTGAAGCTTTCTTT. Protein sequence: CASSQDRVGSTEAFF. The chain has TRBV4-3 and TRBJ1-1; no clear D. This CDR3 comprises 15 residues. V was pared by 0 bases and J by 4 bases, with 12 bases between. CDR1 and CDR2 from the germline V gene are LGHNA and YSLEER.

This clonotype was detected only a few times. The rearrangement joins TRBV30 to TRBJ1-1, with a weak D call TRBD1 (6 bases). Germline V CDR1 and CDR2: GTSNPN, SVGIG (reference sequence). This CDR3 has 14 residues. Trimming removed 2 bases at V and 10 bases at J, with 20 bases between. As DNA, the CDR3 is TGTGCCTGGAGTAAAAAACAGGGTAACGGTGGAGCTTTCTTT. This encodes CAWSKKQGNGGAFF.

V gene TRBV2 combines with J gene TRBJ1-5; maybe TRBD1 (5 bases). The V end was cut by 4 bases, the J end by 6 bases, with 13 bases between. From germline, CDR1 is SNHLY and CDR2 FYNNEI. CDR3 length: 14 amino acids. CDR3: CASSGTGGVQPQHF. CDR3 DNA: TGTGCCAGCAGTGGTACGGGGGGTGTTCAGCCCCAGCATTTT.

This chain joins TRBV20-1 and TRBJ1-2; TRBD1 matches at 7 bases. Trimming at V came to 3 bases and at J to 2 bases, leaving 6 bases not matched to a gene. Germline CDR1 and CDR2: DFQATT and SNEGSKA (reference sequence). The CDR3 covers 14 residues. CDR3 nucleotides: TGCAGTGCTAGGGGACAGCGGCTGAACTATGGCTACACCTTC. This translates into CSARGQRLNYGYTF.

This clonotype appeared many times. In DNA form, the CDR3 reads TGTGCCACCAGTGACATAGCGGAGAGAGGTGGGCAGTTCTTC. The encoded protein is CATSDIAERGGQFF. The chain links TRBV24-1 to TRBJ2-1, with D perhaps TRBD2 (6 bases). V was cut by 4 bases and J by 12 bases, with 18 bases left in between. The CDR3 is 14 amino acids. Germline V lookup: CDR1 KGHDR, CDR2 SFDVKD.

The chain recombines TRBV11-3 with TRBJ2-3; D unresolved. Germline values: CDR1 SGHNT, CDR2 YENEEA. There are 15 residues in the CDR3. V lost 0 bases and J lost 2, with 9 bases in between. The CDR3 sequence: CASSLDRAITDTQYF. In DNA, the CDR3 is TGTGCCAGCAGCTTAGATAGGGCTATCACAGATACGCAGTATTTT.

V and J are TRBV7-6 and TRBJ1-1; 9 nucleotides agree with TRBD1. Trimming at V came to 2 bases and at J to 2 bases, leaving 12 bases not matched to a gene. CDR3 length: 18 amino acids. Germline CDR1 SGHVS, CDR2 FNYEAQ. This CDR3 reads CASSLYTVGTGSNTEAFF. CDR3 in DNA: TGTGCCAGCAGCTTATATACGGTCGGGACAGGGTCCAACACTGAAGCTTTCTTT.

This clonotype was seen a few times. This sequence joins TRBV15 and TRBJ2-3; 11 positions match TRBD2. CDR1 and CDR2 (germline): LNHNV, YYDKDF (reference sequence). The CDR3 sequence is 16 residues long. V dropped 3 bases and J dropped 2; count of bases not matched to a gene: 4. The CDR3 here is CATSSGTSGSTDTQYF. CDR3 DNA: TGTGCCACCAGCAGCGGGACTAGCGGTTCCACAGATACGCAGTATTTT.

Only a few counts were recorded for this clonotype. CDR3 region: CASSSRWRGQGYGYTF. The CDR3 DNA reads as TGTGCCAGCAGTTCCCGATGGAGGGGGCAGGGCTATGGCTACACCTTC. The chain employs TRBV12-3 or TRBV12-4 and TRBJ1-2, with TRBD1 matching over 7 bases. This CDR3 region has 16 residues. The V gene end was trimmed by 4 bases and the J gene end by 4 bases; junction bases not matched to a gene: 12.

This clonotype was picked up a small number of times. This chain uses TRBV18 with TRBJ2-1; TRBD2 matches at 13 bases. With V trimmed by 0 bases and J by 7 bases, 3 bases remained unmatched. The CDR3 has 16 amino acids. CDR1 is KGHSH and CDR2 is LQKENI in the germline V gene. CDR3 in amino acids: CASSPPTSGGGNEQFF. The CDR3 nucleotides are TGTGCCAGCTCACCACCCACTAGCGGGGGGGGAAATGAGCAGTTCTTC.

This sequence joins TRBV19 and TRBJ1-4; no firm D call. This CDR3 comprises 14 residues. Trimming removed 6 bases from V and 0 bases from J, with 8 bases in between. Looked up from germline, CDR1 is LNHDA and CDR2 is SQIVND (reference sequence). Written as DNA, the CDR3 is TGTGCCAGTAGCCTCATGCCAACTAATGAAAAACTGTTTTTT. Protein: CASSLMPTNEKLFF. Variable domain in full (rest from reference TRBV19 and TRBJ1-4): DGGITQSPKYLFRKEGQNVTLSCEQNLNHDAMYWYRQDPGQGLRLIYYSQIVNDFQKGDIAEGYSVSREKKESFPLTVTSAQKNPTAFYLCASSLMPTNEKLFFGSGTQLSVL.

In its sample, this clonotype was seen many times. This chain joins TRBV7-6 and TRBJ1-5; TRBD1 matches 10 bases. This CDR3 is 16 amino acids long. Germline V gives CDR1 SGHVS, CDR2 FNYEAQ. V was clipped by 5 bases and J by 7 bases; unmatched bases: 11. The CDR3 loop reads CASSPHDRGLGQPQHF. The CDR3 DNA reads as TGTGCCAGCAGCCCGCACGACAGGGGGCTTGGGCAGCCCCAGCATTTT.

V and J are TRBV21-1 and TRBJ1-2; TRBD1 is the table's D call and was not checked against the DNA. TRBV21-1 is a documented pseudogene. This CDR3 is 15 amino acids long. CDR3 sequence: CASSGHREGGYGYTF. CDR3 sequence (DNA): TGTGCCAGCAGTGGGCATCGTGAGGGGGGCTATGGCTACACCTTC.

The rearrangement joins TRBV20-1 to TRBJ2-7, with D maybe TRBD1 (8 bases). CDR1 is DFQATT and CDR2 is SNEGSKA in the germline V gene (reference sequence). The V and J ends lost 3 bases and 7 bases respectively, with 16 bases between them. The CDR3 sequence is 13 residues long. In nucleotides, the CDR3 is TGCAGTGCTAGGGTGACAGGGGAGGGAGAGCAGTACTTC. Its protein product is CSARVTGEGEQYF.

This CDR3 is CASSQEGVGVQETQYF. The CDR3 DNA follows: TGTGCCAGCAGCCAAGAGGGGGTGGGAGTCCAAGAGACCCAGTACTTC. The chain carries TRBV3-1 and TRBJ2-5; the D gene could be TRBD1 or TRBD2 (5 bases each). V lost 0 bases and J lost 1, with 12 bases in between. The CDR3 is 16 residues long. CDR1 and CDR2 from the germline V gene are LGHDT and YNNKEL (reference sequence).

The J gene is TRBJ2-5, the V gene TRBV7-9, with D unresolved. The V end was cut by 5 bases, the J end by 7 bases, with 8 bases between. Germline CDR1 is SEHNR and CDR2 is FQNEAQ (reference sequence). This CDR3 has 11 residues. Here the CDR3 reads CASSPSRTQYF. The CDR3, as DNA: TGTGCCAGCAGCCCATCCCGGACCCAGTACTTC.

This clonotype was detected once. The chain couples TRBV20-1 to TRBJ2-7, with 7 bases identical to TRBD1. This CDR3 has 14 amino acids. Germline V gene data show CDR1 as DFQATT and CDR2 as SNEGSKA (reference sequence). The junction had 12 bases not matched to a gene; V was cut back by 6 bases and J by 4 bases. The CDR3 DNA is TGCAGTGCCCTAAGAGTACAGGGGCCGTACGAGCAGTACTTC. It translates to CSALRVQGPYEQYF.

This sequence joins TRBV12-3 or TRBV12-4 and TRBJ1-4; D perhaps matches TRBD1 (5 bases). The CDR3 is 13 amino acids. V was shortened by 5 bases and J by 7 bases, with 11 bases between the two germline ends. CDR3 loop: CASSRQGVEKLFF. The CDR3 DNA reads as TGTGCCAGCAGTCGCCAGGGCGTTGAAAAACTGTTTTTT.

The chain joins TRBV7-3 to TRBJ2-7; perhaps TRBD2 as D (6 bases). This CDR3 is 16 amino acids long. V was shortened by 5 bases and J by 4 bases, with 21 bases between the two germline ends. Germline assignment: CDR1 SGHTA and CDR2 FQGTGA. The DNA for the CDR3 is TGTGCCAGCAGCCCCACCCGGGGAAGCGGGCCTTACGAGCAGTACTTC. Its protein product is CASSPTRGSGPYEQYF.